The 17 T cell receptor beta chains listed next were all sequenced from one sample in a study of T cell repertoires and HLA-DP antigens. After roughly 15 days' expansion, CD4+ cells were restimulated about 25 h with HeLa expressing allogeneic DPB1. HeLa stimulator cells carried retrovirally transduced HLA-DPA1/DPB1, HLA-DM, invariant chain and CD80. Clones were read by immunoSEQ multiplex PCR, and TCRdb kept only the in-frame ones, dropping some. The sample has 3,000 to 4,000 clones, approximately 82% seen once. Sequenced: CD137- CD4+ T cells from cultured PBMCs. The receptors were sampled from a woman aged 18-29 years in good health and CMV-seronegative.

By share, this clone ranks as medium-sized. This rearrangement joins TRBV7-9 to TRBJ2-5, with 14 positions matching TRBD2. Per the germline V gene, CDR1 is SEHNR and CDR2 is FQNEAQ (reference sequence). The junction had 9 bases not matched to a gene; V was cut back by 4 bases and J by 5 bases. This CDR3 is 17 amino acids long. CDR3 coding DNA: TGTGCCAGCAGCTCATTGACTAGCGGGGGGGCAATCGAGACCCAGTACTTC. It specifies CASSSLTSGGAIETQYF.

This sequence joins TRBV19 and TRBJ2-7; 8 nucleotides line up with TRBD2. The junction had 4 bases not matched to a gene; V was cut back by 4 bases and J by 2 bases. Germline values: CDR1 LNHDA, CDR2 SQIVND (reference sequence). The CDR3 totals 14 residues. This chain's CDR3 is CASSRTSGPYEQYF. CDR3 nucleotide sequence: TGTGCCAGTAGTAGAACTAGCGGTCCCTACGAGCAGTACTTC.

CDR3 in amino acids: CSVTSGGALDTQYF. CDR3 DNA: TGCAGCGTGACGAGCGGGGGGGCCTTAGATACGCAGTATTTT. V usage is TRBV29-1 and J usage is TRBJ2-3; 10 nucleotides align to TRBD2. The CDR3 sequence is 14 residues long. Germline V lookup: CDR1 SQVTM, CDR2 ANQGSEA. V dropped 6 bases and J dropped 5; count of bases not matched to a gene: 8.

This chain joins TRBV27 and TRBJ2-7; TRBD2 might be the D (6 bases). The ends were cut back, 6 bases at V and 0 bases at J, with 9 bases in the middle. This CDR3 has 13 residues. CDR1 and CDR2 (germline): MNHEY, SMNVEV (reference sequence). CDR3 residues: CASSKTSSYEQYF. CDR3 sequence (DNA): TGTGCCAGCAGCAAGACTAGCTCCTACGAGCAGTACTTC.

The rearrangement links TRBV4-1 to TRBJ2-1; TRBD2 might be the D (7 bases). The CDR3 is made up of 17 amino acids. Trimming removed 4 bases at V and 2 bases at J, with 18 bases between. The germline CDR1 and CDR2 sequences are MGHRA and YSYEKL. The CDR3 reads CASSPGFGGGTYNEQFF. The CDR3 coding sequence is TGCGCCAGCAGCCCAGGGTTTGGCGGGGGCACCTACAATGAGCAGTTCTTC.

This chain connects TRBV18 to TRBJ2-7, with 9 bases that match TRBD1. V was pared by 2 bases and J by 9 bases, with 5 bases of the junction left unmatched. The germline V gene has CDR1 KGHSH and CDR2 LQKENI. CDR3 length: 13 amino acids. The CDR3 DNA sequence: TGTGCCAGCTCACCAAATACAGGGGGCGGGCAGTACTTC. Its protein product is CASSPNTGGGQYF. Variable domain in full (rest from reference TRBV18 and TRBJ2-7): NAGVMQNPRHLVRRRGQEARLRCSPMKGHSHVYWYRQLPEEGLKFMVYLQKENIIDESGMPKERFSAEFPKEGPSILRIQQVVRGDSAAYFCASSPNTGGGQYFGPGTRLTVT.

This chain joins TRBV19 and TRBJ2-5; tentatively, D is TRBD1 (6 bases). The CDR3 has 15 residues. Between the trimmed V and J ends, which lost 9 bases and 2 bases, there was a span of 19 bases. From germline, CDR1 is LNHDA and CDR2 SQIVND (reference sequence). This CDR3 is CASRPGRGPQETQYF. CDR3 in DNA: TGTGCCAGCAGGCCCGGCAGGGGACCACAAGAGACCCAGTACTTC.

This sequence joins TRBV2 and TRBJ1-2; the match to TRBD1 covers 8 bases. The CDR3 runs to 15 residues. Germline V CDR1 and CDR2: SNHLY, FYNNEI. Losses at the gene ends were 7 bases for V and 0 bases for J; bases not matched to a gene: 7. The CDR3 is CASTPDRAANYGYTF. The CDR3 DNA reads as TGTGCCAGCACCCCGGACAGGGCGGCTAACTATGGCTACACCTTC.

The chain joins TRBV5-1 to TRBJ1-6, with D possibly being TRBD1 (5 bases). This CDR3 region has 14 residues. Germline V gives CDR1 SGHRS, CDR2 YFSETQ. Between the trimmed V and J ends, which lost 9 bases and 10 bases, there was a span of 20 bases. Written as DNA, the CDR3 is TGCGCCACCACCGAAACCCCAGGGCACTCACCCCTCCACTTT. This sequence encodes CATTETPGHSPLHF.

This chain links TRBV27 with TRBJ2-2; maybe TRBD1 (6 bases). There are 15 residues in the CDR3. Trimming removed 6 bases at V and 2 bases at J, with 13 bases between. In germline, CDR1 is MNHEY, CDR2 SMNVEV (reference sequence). The DNA for the CDR3 is TGTGCCAGCAGGCCCGGACAGACCAACACCGGGGAGCTGTTTTTT. The encoded protein is CASRPGQTNTGELFF.

The rearrangement links TRBV23-1 to TRBJ2-7; TRBD1 agrees at 7 bases. Being an ORF, TRBV23-1 has a function that is uncertain. The V segment lost 0 bases and the J segment 4 bases; nucleotides outside the gene matches: 9. This CDR3 region has 16 residues. This chain's CDR3 is CASSQSWDREIYEQYF. The CDR3 bases are TGCGCCAGCAGTCAATCTTGGGACAGAGAAATTTACGAGCAGTACTTC.

V is TRBV28 and J is TRBJ2-5; D is unclear. The CDR3 sequence is 16 residues long. Trimming took 6 bases from V and 3 from J, leaving 20 bases between them. Germline assignment: CDR1 MDHEN and CDR2 SYDVKM. CDR3 in DNA: TGTGCCAGCAGGAGACCTGGAAGGGTTTACGAAGAGACCCAGTACTTC. This sequence encodes CASRRPGRVYEETQYF.

This rearrangement joins TRBV2 to TRBJ1-1; D unresolved. This CDR3 contains 12 residues. Germline-derived CDR1 and CDR2 are SNHLY and FYNNEI. Trimming shortened V by 8 bases and J by 5 bases, and 12 bases separated the two germline ends. CDR3 residues: CASGKGHTEAFF. For the CDR3, the DNA is TGTGCCAGCGGTAAGGGCCATACTGAAGCTTTCTTT.

In its sample, this clone was seen once. The V call is TRBV29-1, the J call TRBJ2-3; no reliable D call. The CDR3 consists of 14 residues. Trimming cost V 6 bases and J 3 bases, with 16 bases left between them. CDR1 is SQVTM and CDR2 is ANQGSEA in the germline V gene. The CDR3 spells CSVLTRSGTDTQYF. The CDR3 DNA reads as TGCAGCGTCCTGACTCGCTCTGGGACAGATACGCAGTATTTT.

The chain joins TRBV6-6 to TRBJ1-2; D not certain. V shed 0 bases and J shed 2 bases, with 4 bases lying between them. Germline V gene sequence: CDR1 MNHNY, CDR2 SVGAGI (reference sequence). The CDR3 length is 13 residues. The CDR3 protein is CASSYSLNYGYTF. DNA of the CDR3: TGTGCCAGCAGTTACTCACTAAACTATGGCTACACCTTC.

The chain is built from TRBV7-2 and TRBJ2-1; D gene unclear. Germline CDR1 and CDR2: SGHTA and FQGNSA. There are 15 residues in the CDR3. V was clipped by 5 bases and J by 3 bases, with 14 bases between them. The CDR3 sequence is CASSIIGTVYNEQFF. DNA for the CDR3: TGTGCCAGCAGCATTATTGGAACGGTCTACAATGAGCAGTTCTTC.

J is TRBJ1-6 and V is TRBV7-3, with 8 positions matching TRBD1. V was clipped by 5 bases and J by 9 bases; unmatched bases: 6. The CDR3 has 14 residues. Germline V gene sequence: CDR1 SGHTA, CDR2 FQGTGA. CDR3 nucleotides: TGTGCCAGCAGCCTACAGGGGGGGAGTTCACCCCTCCACTTT. It yields the protein CASSLQGGSSPLHF.